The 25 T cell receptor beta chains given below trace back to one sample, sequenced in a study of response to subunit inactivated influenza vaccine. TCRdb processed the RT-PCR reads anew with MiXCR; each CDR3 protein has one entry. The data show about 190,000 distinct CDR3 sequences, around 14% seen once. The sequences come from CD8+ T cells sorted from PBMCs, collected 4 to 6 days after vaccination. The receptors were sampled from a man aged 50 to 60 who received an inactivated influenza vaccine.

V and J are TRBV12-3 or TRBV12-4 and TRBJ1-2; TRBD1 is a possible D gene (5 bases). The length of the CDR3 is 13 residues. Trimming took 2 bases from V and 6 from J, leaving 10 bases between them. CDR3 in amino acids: CASSLSGNNGYTF. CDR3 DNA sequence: TGTGCCAGCAGTTTATCAGGGAATAATGGCTACACCTTC.

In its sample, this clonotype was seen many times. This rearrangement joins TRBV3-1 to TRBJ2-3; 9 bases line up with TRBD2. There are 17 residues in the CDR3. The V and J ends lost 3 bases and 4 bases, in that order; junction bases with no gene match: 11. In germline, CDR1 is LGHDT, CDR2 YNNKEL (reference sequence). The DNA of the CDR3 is TGTGCCAGCAGCCACCCGTTGCGGGGGGGTGGGGCAGATACGCAGTATTTT. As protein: CASSHPLRGGGADTQYF.

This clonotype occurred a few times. The CDR3 region has the DNA TGCGCCAGCAGTGAGTATTTGAACACCTACCTCCAAGAGACCCAGTACTTC. Amino acid sequence: CASSEYLNTYLQETQYF. The chain is built from TRBV10-2 and TRBJ2-5, with no clear D. V lost 1 base and J lost 1, with 16 bases in between. Germline lookup yields CDR1 WSHSY and CDR2 SAAADI. The length of the CDR3 is 17 residues.

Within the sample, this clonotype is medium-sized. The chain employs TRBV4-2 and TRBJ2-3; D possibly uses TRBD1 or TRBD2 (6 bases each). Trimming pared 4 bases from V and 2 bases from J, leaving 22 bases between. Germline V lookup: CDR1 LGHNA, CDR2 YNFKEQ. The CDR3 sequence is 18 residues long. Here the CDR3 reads CASSPGVEGPRLTDTQYF. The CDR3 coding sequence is TGTGCCAGCAGCCCAGGGGTGGAGGGGCCACGACTCACAGATACGCAGTATTTT.

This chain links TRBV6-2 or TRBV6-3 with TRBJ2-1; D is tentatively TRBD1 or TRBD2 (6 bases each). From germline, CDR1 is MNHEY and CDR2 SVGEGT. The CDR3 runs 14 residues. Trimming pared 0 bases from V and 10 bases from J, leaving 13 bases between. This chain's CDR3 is CASSYSRGHKEQFF. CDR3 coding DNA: TGTGCCAGCAGTTACTCTCGGGGGCATAAGGAGCAGTTCTTC.

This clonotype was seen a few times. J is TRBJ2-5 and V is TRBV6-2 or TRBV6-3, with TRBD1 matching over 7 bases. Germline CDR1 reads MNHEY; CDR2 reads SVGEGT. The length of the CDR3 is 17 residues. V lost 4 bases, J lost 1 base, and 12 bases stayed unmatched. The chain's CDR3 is CASSSILTGATQETQYF. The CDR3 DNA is TGTGCCAGCAGTTCCATTTTAACAGGGGCCACCCAAGAGACCCAGTACTTC.

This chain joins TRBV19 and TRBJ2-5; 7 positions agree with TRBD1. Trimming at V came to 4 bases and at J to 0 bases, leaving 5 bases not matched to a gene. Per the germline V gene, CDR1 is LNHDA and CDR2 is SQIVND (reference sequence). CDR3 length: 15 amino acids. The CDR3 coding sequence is TGTGCCAGTAGTACTTGGACAGGACACCAAGAGACCCAGTACTTC. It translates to CASSTWTGHQETQYF.

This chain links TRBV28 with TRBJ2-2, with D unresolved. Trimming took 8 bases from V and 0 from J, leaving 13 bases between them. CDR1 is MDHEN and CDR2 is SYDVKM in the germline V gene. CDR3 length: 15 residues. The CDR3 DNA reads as TGTGCCAGCCATACCGGTGATCCGAACACCGGGGAGCTGTTTTTT. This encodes CASHTGDPNTGELFF.

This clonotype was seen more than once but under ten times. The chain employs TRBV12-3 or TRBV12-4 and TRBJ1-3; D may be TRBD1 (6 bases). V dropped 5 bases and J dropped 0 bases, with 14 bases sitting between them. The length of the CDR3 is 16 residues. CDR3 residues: CASSDWGHSSGNTIYF. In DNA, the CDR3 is TGTGCCAGCAGTGATTGGGGACACAGCTCTGGAAACACCATATATTTT.

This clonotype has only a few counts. Written as DNA, the CDR3 is TGCGCCAGCAGCTCCGGGACAGGCTACAATGAGCAGTTCTTC. Translating gives CASSSGTGYNEQFF. This chain links TRBV5-1 with TRBJ2-1; 8 nucleotides line up with TRBD1. CDR1 SGHRS and CDR2 YFSETQ come from the germline V gene. After removal of 3 bases from V and 3 bases from J, the junction contained 2 bases not matched to a gene. This CDR3 region has 14 residues. Full variable domain (rest looked up from reference TRBV5-1 and TRBJ2-1): KAGVTQTPRYLIKTRGQQVTLSCSPISGHRSVSWYQQTPGQGLQFLFEYFSETQRNKGNFPGRFSGRQFSNSRSEMNVSTLELGDSALYLCASSSGTGYNEQFFGPGTRLTVL.

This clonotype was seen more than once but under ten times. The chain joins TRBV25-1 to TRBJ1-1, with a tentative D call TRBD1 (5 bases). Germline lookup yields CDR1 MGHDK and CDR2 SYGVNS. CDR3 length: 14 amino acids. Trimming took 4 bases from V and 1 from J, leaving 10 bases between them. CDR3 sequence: CASSVSRENTEAFF. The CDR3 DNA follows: TGTGCCAGCAGTGTATCCAGGGAGAACACTGAAGCTTTCTTT.

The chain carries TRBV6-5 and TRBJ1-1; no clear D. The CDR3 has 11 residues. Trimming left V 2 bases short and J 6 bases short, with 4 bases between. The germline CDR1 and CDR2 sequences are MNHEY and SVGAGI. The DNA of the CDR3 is TGTGCCAGCAGTTACGGGCCTGAAGCTTTCTTT. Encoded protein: CASSYGPEAFF.

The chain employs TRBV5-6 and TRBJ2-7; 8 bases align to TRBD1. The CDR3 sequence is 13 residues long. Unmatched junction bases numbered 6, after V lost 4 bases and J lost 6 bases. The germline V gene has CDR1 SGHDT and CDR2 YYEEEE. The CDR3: CASSIGTGSEQYF. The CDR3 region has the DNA TGTGCCAGCAGCATCGGGACAGGATCCGAGCAGTACTTC.

CDR3 DNA sequence: TGTGCCAGCAGCCAAGAGGTGGGCCCCTCCTACAATGAGCAGTTCTTC. It encodes CASSQEVGPSYNEQFF. The rearrangement joins TRBV3-1 to TRBJ2-1; D gene unclear. Germline V CDR1 and CDR2: LGHDT, YNNKEL (reference sequence). The length of the CDR3 is 16 residues. The ends were cut back, 0 bases at V and 0 bases at J, with 9 bases in the middle.

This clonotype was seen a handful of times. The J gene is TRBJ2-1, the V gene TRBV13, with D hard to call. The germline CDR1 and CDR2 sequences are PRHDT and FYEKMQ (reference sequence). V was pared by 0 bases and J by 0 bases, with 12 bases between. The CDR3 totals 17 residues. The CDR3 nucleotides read TGTGCCAGCAGCTTAGGGGGTGCAGATAGCTCCTACAATGAGCAGTTCTTC. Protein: CASSLGGADSSYNEQFF. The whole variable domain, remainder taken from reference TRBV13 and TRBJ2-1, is AAGVIQSPRHLIKEKRETATLKCYPIPRHDTVYWYQQGPGQDPQFLISFYEKMQSDKGSIPDRFSAQQFSDYHSELNMSSLELGDSALYFCASSLGGADSSYNEQFFGPGTRLTVL.

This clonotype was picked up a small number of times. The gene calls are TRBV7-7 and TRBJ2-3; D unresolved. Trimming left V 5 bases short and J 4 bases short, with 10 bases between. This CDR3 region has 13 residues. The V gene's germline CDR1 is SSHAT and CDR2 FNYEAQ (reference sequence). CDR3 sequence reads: CASSRDGSDTQYF. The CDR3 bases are TGTGCCAGCAGCCGAGATGGCTCAGATACGCAGTATTTT.

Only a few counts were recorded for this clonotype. The CDR3 here is CASSTGGGFNTEAFF. CDR3 nucleotides: TGCGCCAGTTCTACCGGGGGGGGATTTAACACTGAAGCTTTCTTT. The chain carries TRBV5-1 and TRBJ1-1; a weak D match, TRBD1 (5 bases). Looked up from germline, CDR1 is SGHRS and CDR2 is YFSETQ. Between the trimmed V and J ends, which lost 8 bases and 2 bases, there was a span of 19 bases. The CDR3 runs 15 residues.

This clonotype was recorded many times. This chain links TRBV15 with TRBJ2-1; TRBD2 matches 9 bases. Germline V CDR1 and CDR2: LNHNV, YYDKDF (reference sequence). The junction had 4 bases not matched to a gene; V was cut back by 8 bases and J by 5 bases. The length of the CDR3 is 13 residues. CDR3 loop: CATYSGGDNEQFF. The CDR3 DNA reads TGTGCCACCTATAGCGGGGGAGACAATGAGCAGTTCTTC.

The CDR3 region has the DNA TGTGCCAGCAGCGTACAGGGGGGGAACATTCAGTACTTC. Amino acid sequence: CASSVQGGNIQYF. The rearrangement uses TRBV7-9 and TRBJ2-4, with a weak D call TRBD1 (8 bases). Deletions cut 5 bases from V and 7 bases from J, with 12 bases between. This CDR3 comprises 13 residues. Germline V gene lookup returns CDR1 SEHNR and CDR2 FQNEAQ (reference sequence).

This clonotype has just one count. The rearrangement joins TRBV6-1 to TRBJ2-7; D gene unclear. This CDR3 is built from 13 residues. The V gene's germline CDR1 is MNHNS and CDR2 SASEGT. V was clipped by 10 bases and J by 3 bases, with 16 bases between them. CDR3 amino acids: CATRPDGLYEQYF. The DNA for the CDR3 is TGTGCCACCAGGCCGGACGGTCTCTACGAGCAGTACTTC.

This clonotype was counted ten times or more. For the CDR3, the DNA is TGTGCCAGCAGCCAATCACAGGCGACCCAGTACTTC. Residues: CASSQSQATQYF. The chain combines TRBV3-1 with TRBJ2-5, with a tentative D call TRBD1 (5 bases). The CDR3 totals 12 residues. Per the germline V gene, CDR1 is LGHDT and CDR2 is YNNKEL (reference sequence). V was cut by 2 bases and J by 7 bases, with 8 bases left in between.

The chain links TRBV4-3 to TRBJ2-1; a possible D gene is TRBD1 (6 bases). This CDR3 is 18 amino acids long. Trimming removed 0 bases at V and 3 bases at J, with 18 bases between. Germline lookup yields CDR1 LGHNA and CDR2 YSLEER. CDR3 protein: CASSQDGWGQRNYNEQFF. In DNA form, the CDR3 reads TGCGCCAGCAGCCAAGACGGTTGGGGACAAAGGAACTACAATGAGCAGTTCTTC.

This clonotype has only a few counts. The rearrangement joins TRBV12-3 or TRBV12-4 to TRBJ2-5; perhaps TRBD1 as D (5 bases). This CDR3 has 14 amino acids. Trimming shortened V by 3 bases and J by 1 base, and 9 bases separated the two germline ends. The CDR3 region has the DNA TGTGCCAGCAGTTTCCTGACAGCCCAAGAGACCCAGTACTTC. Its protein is CASSFLTAQETQYF.

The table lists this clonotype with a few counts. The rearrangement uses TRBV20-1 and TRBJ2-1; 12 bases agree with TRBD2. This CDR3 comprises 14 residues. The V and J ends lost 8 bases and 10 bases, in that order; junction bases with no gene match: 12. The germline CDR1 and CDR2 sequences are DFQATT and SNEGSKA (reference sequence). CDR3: CSTRLAGGPVEQFF. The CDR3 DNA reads TGCAGTACCCGTCTAGCGGGAGGGCCGGTGGAGCAGTTCTTC.

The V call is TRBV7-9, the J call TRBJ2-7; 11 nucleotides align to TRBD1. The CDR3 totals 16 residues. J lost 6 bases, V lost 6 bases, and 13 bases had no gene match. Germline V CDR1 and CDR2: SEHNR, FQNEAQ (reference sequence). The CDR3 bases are TGTGCCAGCAGTCAAGACGCCGGGACAGGGGGGGTCGAGCAGTACTTC. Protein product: CASSQDAGTGGVEQYF.